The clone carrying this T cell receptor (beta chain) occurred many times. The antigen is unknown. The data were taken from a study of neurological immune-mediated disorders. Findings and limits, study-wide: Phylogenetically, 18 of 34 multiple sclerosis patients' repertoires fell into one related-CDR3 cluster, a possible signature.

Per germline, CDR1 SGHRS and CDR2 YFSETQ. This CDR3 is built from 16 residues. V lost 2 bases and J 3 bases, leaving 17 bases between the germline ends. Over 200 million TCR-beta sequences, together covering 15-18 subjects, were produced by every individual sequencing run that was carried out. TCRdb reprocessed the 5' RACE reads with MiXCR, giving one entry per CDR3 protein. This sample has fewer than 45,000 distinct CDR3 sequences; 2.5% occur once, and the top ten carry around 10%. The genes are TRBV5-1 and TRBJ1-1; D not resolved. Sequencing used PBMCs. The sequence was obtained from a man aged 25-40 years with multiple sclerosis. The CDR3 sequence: CASSFGWRVSDTEAFF. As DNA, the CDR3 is TGCGCCAGCAGCTTTGGGTGGAGGGTCTCGGACACTGAAGCTTTCTTT.